The following is a T cell receptor (beta chain) sequence with its context. The antigen is not known. Primed by a sample-barcoded 5' primer and a J-beta primer mix, a second PCR proceeded for about 6 to 12 cycles. All cDNA molecules were each tagged by a template-switch adaptor with 12 random nucleotides. TCRdb called the 5' RACE reads again in MiXCR, with one record for every CDR3 protein. Of about 1.4 million distinct CDR3 sequences detected, around 55% appear once; the ten largest clones hold over 5.5%. This record comes from a study of blood T cells in healthy people across ages. Trimming cost V 0 bases and J 0 bases; bases outside gene matches: 7. This CDR3 region has 17 residues. The germline CDR1 and CDR2 sequences are DFQATT and SNEGSKA (reference sequence). At least 7 million PBMCs were isolated per sample. Whole-study results and caveats: Significant beta diversity loss was already apparent by age approximately 40, declining roughly linearly. More naive CD4+ cells and higher diversity were found in long-lived than in aged donors.

The receptor comes from a man aged 18 to 29 in good health. Sequenced: blood. The chain has TRBV20-1 and TRBJ2-4, with 8 bases that match TRBD1. CDR3 coding DNA: TGCAGTGCTAGAGACTTCGGGACAGGAGCAGCCAAAAACATTCAGTACTTC. It yields the protein CSARDFGTGAAKNIQYF.